What follows are 21 T cell receptor beta chains derived from one specimen sequenced in a study of blood T cell repertoires in COVID-19. Assay used: immunoSEQ multiplex PCR; TCRdb lists only in-frame clones, some missing. The data contain roughly 440,000 clones, approximately 89% of them seen just once; the ten biggest clones take up roughly 12%. Sequencing was performed on peripheral blood. The receptors shown here come from a woman aged 45-60 years with COVID-19, enrolled during active disease.

In this sample, this clone turned up once. V usage is TRBV2 and J usage is TRBJ2-5; a weak D match, TRBD2 (6 bases). CDR3 size: 14 residues. Trimming cost V 7 bases and J 5 bases, with 17 bases left between them. Germline V gives CDR1 SNHLY, CDR2 FYNNEI. The CDR3 region has the DNA TGTGCCAGCAATGGGGACTCGCAAGCTGAGACCCAGTACTTC. Translated, it gives CASNGDSQAETQYF.

This chain connects TRBV5-6 to TRBJ2-1; 14 nucleotides agree with TRBD2. The CDR3 is 16 amino acids. The germline gives CDR1 SGHDT, CDR2 YYEEEE. The V and J ends lost 3 bases and 12 bases, in that order; junction bases with no gene match: 11. The DNA for the CDR3 is TGTGCCAGCAGCTATGGGACTAGCGGGGGCTTAGGCGTGCAGTTCTTC. This gives the protein CASSYGTSGGLGVQFF.

This chain connects TRBV12-3 or TRBV12-4 to TRBJ1-2; D may be TRBD1 (5 bases). The CDR3 is made up of 13 amino acids. The V end lost 5 bases, the J end lost 7 bases, and 14 bases lay between the germline ends. CDR3 loop: CASSPRQLPGYTF. The CDR3 DNA reads as TGTGCCAGCAGTCCCCGACAGCTCCCTGGCTACACCTTC.

This clone was recorded once. The chain carries TRBV30 and TRBJ1-5; D unresolved. Looked up from germline, CDR1 is GTSNPN and CDR2 is SVGIG (reference sequence). Trimming stripped 0 bases from V and 5 bases from J, with 8 bases between. The CDR3 is 13 amino acids. In nucleotides, the CDR3 is TGTGCCTGGAGTGTTGAGGAGTATCAGCCCCAGCATTTT. This gives the protein CAWSVEEYQPQHF.

V usage is TRBV5-4 and J usage is TRBJ2-7; 8 nucleotides align to TRBD2. Germline V gene lookup returns CDR1 SGHNT and CDR2 YYREEE (reference sequence). The CDR3 spans 14 residues. V shed 4 bases and J 4 bases; nucleotides not matched to a gene: 7. CDR3 in DNA: TGTGCCAGCAGCCCGGTTACTAGCGGATACGAGCAGTACTTC. Amino acids: CASSPVTSGYEQYF.

The J gene is TRBJ2-7, the V gene TRBV29-1; D not resolved. The CDR3 runs 13 residues. Deletions cut 1 base from V and 0 bases from J, with 7 bases between. Germline CDR1 reads SQVTM; CDR2 reads ANQGSEA. The CDR3 DNA sequence: TGCAGCGTTGAAGTCTTGAGCTCCTACGAGCAGTACTTC. Amino acid sequence: CSVEVLSSYEQYF.

In this sample, this clone turned up once. The chain is built from TRBV3-1 (or the pseudogene TRBV3-2) and TRBJ1-6; D is unclear. The germline CDR1 and CDR2 sequences are LGHDT and YNNKEL (reference sequence). V was cut by 6 bases and J by 9 bases, with 15 bases left in between. There are 14 residues in the CDR3. This chain's CDR3 is CASRREDEGSPLHF. CDR3 sequence (DNA): TGTGCCAGCAGGCGGGAAGATGAGGGTTCACCCCTCCACTTT.

This clone was detected ten times or more. The CDR3 region has the DNA TGCGCCAGCAGCCAGGGCGCCAGGGGGCAGTCACCCCTCCACTTT. Encoded protein: CASSQGARGQSPLHF. The chain uses TRBV4-1 and TRBJ1-6; 8 bases line up with TRBD1. J gave up 10 bases and V 3 bases, and 8 bases lay outside the gene matches. This CDR3 comprises 15 residues. Germline CDR1 reads MGHRA; CDR2 reads YSYEKL.

This rearrangement joins TRBV6-5 to TRBJ2-7, with D perhaps matching TRBD1 (5 bases). The V gene's germline CDR1 is MNHEY and CDR2 SVGAGI. This CDR3 comprises 12 residues. Trimming removed 4 bases from V and 5 bases from J, with 9 bases in between. The CDR3 here is CASSLGANEQYF. Here the CDR3 DNA reads TGTGCCAGCAGTTTAGGGGCAAACGAGCAGTACTTC.

In DNA form, the CDR3 reads TGTGCCAGTAGTATGTTTGGGCCCTACGAGCAGTACTTC. This translates into CASSMFGPYEQYF. The chain couples TRBV19 to TRBJ2-7; no reliable D call. Germline V gene lookup returns CDR1 LNHDA and CDR2 SQIVND (reference sequence). CDR3 length: 13 amino acids. Trimming took off 3 bases at V and 2 bases at J, with 8 bases between the two ends.

Remarks on this clone: Other nucleotide sequences in the sample specify the same CDR3. This chain links TRBV2 with TRBJ1-1; maybe TRBD1 (5 bases). The V end was cut by 8 bases, the J end by 4 bases, with 8 bases between. Germline lookup yields CDR1 SNHLY and CDR2 FYNNEI. The CDR3 has 11 amino acids. CDR3 sequence: CASLGGTEAFF. The DNA of the CDR3 is TGTGCCAGCTTGGGGGGCACTGAAGCTTTCTTT.

This clone was seen a single time. The chain has TRBV19 and TRBJ1-6; 7 bases line up with TRBD1. Per germline, CDR1 LNHDA and CDR2 SQIVND (reference sequence). This CDR3 is built from 15 residues. V gave up 2 bases and J gave up 7 bases; unmatched junction bases: 5. CDR3 sequence: CASSIWGQSNSPLHF. In DNA form, the CDR3 reads TGTGCCAGTAGTATATGGGGACAGTCAAATTCACCCCTCCACTTT. The variable domain in full, with the rest retrieved from reference TRBV19 and TRBJ1-6, is DGGITQSPKYLFRKEGQNVTLSCEQNLNHDAMYWYRQDPGQGLRLIYYSQIVNDFQKGDIAEGYSVSREKKESFPLTVTSAQKNPTAFYLCASSIWGQSNSPLHFGNGTRLTVT.

The chain uses TRBV7-9 and TRBJ2-7, with TRBD1 matching 8 bases. The germline V gene has CDR1 SEHNR and CDR2 FQNEAQ (reference sequence). The CDR3 spans 16 residues. V shed 1 base, J shed 2 bases, and the junction held 7 bases outside the gene matches. CDR3 nucleotide sequence: TGTGCCAGCAGCTTAGAAGGTGGACAGGGCCCCTACGAGCAGTACTTC. Translated: CASSLEGGQGPYEQYF.

This chain uses TRBV11-2 with TRBJ2-5; TRBD2 agrees at 13 bases. This CDR3 has 16 residues. The ends lost 5 bases at V and 2 bases at J; junction bases unmatched: 5. Germline V gene data show CDR1 as SGHAT and CDR2 as FQNNGV. As DNA, the CDR3 is TGTGCCAGCAGCCCGTGGACTAGCGGGGGTCAAGAGACCCAGTACTTC. This translates into CASSPWTSGGQETQYF.

This rearrangement joins TRBV27 to TRBJ1-1; D unresolved. Germline assignment: CDR1 MNHEY and CDR2 SMNVEV (reference sequence). The CDR3 consists of 13 residues. Trimming shortened V by 3 bases and J by 3 bases, and 8 bases separated the two germline ends. The CDR3 region has the DNA TGTGCCAGCAGTTTTGGTGACTACACTGAAGCTTTCTTT. This codes for CASSFGDYTEAFF.

V and J are TRBV24-1 and TRBJ2-3, with 8 bases that match TRBD2. The ends lost 10 bases at V and 3 bases at J; junction bases unmatched: 11. The CDR3 totals 15 residues. CDR1 is KGHDR and CDR2 is SFDVKD in the germline V gene. CDR3 in DNA: TGTGCCACGGCGGGAGGACAGCCCCTTACAGATACGCAGTATTTT. It yields the protein CATAGGQPLTDTQYF.

V usage is TRBV12-5 and J usage is TRBJ1-1; a possible D gene is TRBD1 (5 bases). This CDR3 comprises 14 residues. Trimming removed 5 bases at V and 1 base at J, with 11 bases between. Germline V gene lookup returns CDR1 LGHNT and CDR2 FRNRAP. The CDR3 coding sequence is TGTGCTAGTGGTCTAGGGGTCGGGAACACTGAAGCTTTCTTT. It codes for CASGLGVGNTEAFF. Supplemented by reference TRBV12-5 and TRBJ1-1, the full variable domain reads DARVTQTPRHKVTEMGQEVTMRCQPILGHNTVFWYRQTMMQGLELLAYFRNRAPLDDSGMPKDRFSAEMPDATLATLKIQPSEPRDSAVYFCASGLGVGNTEAFFGQGTRLTVV.

The rearrangement joins TRBV6-1 to TRBJ2-3, with TRBD2 identical over 8 bases. CDR1 and CDR2 from the germline V gene are MNHNS and SASEGT. Trimming at V came to 3 bases and at J to 4 bases, leaving 12 bases not matched to a gene. This CDR3 region has 17 residues. CDR3: CASSDFFGGGGADTQYF. In nucleotides, the CDR3 is TGTGCCAGCAGTGACTTCTTCGGGGGGGGCGGGGCAGATACGCAGTATTTT.

Here the CDR3 reads CATSDLTGGMRAQYF. DNA for the CDR3: TGTGCCACCAGTGACCTGACAGGGGGCATGAGGGCCCAGTACTTC. V and J are TRBV24-1 and TRBJ2-5; TRBD1 matches at 10 bases. CDR1 and CDR2 (germline): KGHDR, SFDVKD. After removal of 4 bases from V and 9 bases from J, the junction contained 10 bases not matched to a gene. The CDR3 totals 15 residues.

V is TRBV11-1 and J is TRBJ2-3, with a possible D match to TRBD2 (5 bases). The CDR3 sequence is 15 residues long. In germline, CDR1 is SGHAT, CDR2 FQDESV (reference sequence). V lost 5 bases to trimming and J lost 5 bases, with 17 bases between them. The CDR3: CASSPEDLIRDTQYF. CDR3 bases: TGTGCCAGCAGCCCGGAGGATCTAATTAGAGATACGCAGTATTTT.

The V call is TRBV9, the J call TRBJ2-4; a possible D gene is TRBD1 (5 bases). V was trimmed by 4 bases and J by 6 bases, leaving 20 bases between them. This CDR3 spans 16 amino acids. Germline assignment: CDR1 SGDLS and CDR2 YYNGEE. This CDR3 reads CASSTQSGRAGNIQYF. The CDR3 nucleotides are TGTGCCAGCAGCACACAGTCAGGCAGGGCCGGAAACATTCAGTACTTC.